These 25 T cell receptor beta chains came from one sample sequenced in a study of cytomegalovirus exposure and HLA in healthy donors (dated by TCRdb to about 2017). Receptor libraries were prepared by the immunoSEQ multiplex PCR assay. For the multiplex PCR, a mixture combining 60 forward primers for TCR Vbeta segments and 13 reverse primers for TCR Jbeta segments was used. TCRdb's version of the immuneACCESS table is confined to in-frame rearrangements and falls short of the full clone set. An unresolved V gene accounts for under half of the shortfall where checked; the remainder is of unknown origin. This sample's table has entries for 180,000 or so clones. Together, the top ten hold roughly 0.7% of the sample. The specimen sequenced was PBMCs. Receptors originate from a boy aged 10-17 years in good health and CMV-seronegative.

The chain recombines TRBV7-9 with TRBJ2-3; a possible D gene is TRBD2 (5 bases). The CDR3 spans 16 residues. CDR1 and CDR2 (germline): SEHNR, FQNEAQ (reference sequence). V was cut by 3 bases and J by 3 bases, with 16 bases left in between. The CDR3 region is CASSFRLAGRTDTQYF. The CDR3 DNA reads TGTGCCAGCAGCTTCCGGCTAGCCGGACGAACAGATACGCAGTATTTT.

This chain links TRBV13 with TRBJ1-4, with 7 bases aligning to TRBD1. The CDR3 loop spans 16 amino acids. Germline CDR1 and CDR2: PRHDT and FYEKMQ (reference sequence). V shed 2 bases and J 0 bases; nucleotides not matched to a gene: 3. The CDR3 DNA is TGTGCCAGCAGCTTAACCCAGGGGGCAACTAATGAAAAACTGTTTTTT. This codes for CASSLTQGATNEKLFF.

The genes are TRBV5-4 and TRBJ2-1; possibly TRBD2 for D (7 bases). Germline V CDR1 and CDR2: SGHNT, YYREEE (reference sequence). This CDR3 region has 15 residues. Between the trimmed V and J ends, which lost 4 bases and 4 bases, there was a span of 15 bases. This CDR3 is CASSPAGAAYNEQFF. CDR3 bases: TGTGCCAGCAGCCCGGCGGGGGCAGCGTACAATGAGCAGTTCTTC.

The chain recombines TRBV4-3 with TRBJ2-7, with D possibly being TRBD2 (7 bases). CDR3 length: 16 residues. Germline V gene data show CDR1 as LGHNA and CDR2 as YSLEER. The ends were cut back, 1 base at V and 3 bases at J, with 16 bases in the middle. CDR3 protein: CASSQGDGGPFYEQYF. CDR3 nucleotides: TGCGCCAGCAGCCAAGGCGACGGGGGGCCCTTCTACGAGCAGTACTTC.

The chain carries TRBV7-9 and TRBJ1-5; 8 bases are shared with TRBD1. The CDR3 sequence is 15 residues long. From germline, CDR1 is SEHNR and CDR2 FQNEAQ (reference sequence). V shed 3 bases and J 8 bases; nucleotides not matched to a gene: 9. DNA of the CDR3: TGTGCCAGCAGCTTTTTTCTCTCAGGGGGCAAGCCCCAGCATTTT. It specifies CASSFFLSGGKPQHF.

The chain employs TRBV4-1 and TRBJ1-6, with TRBD1 identical over 8 bases. Germline V gene lookup returns CDR1 MGHRA and CDR2 YSYEKL. The V segment lost 0 bases and the J segment 7 bases; nucleotides outside the gene matches: 11. The CDR3 is 18 residues long. DNA for the CDR3: TGCGCCAGCAGCCAAGATCACGGAGGACAGGGTGGGAATTCACCCCTCCACTTT. It specifies CASSQDHGGQGGNSPLHF.

A word on this clone: One end of the junction varies from germline; a read error may be responsible. The rearrangement joins TRBV25-1 to TRBJ1-1; D might be TRBD1 (6 bases). The CDR3 spans 13 residues. The germline V gene encodes CDR1 MGHDK and CDR2 SYGVNS. CDR3 sequence (DNA): TGTGCCAGCATTCTTACAGGGAACTCTGAAGCTTTCTTT. This gives the protein CASILTGNSEAFF.

This sequence joins TRBV7-9 and TRBJ1-1; the D gene is possibly TRBD1 (5 bases). V lost 5 bases and J 5 bases, leaving 15 bases between the germline ends. CDR1 is SEHNR, CDR2 FQNEAQ, per germline (reference sequence). CDR3 length: 14 amino acids. The CDR3: CASSRKRGDTEAFF. CDR3 in DNA: TGTGCCAGCAGCCGGAAAAGGGGTGATACTGAAGCTTTCTTT.

V is TRBV10-1 and J is TRBJ2-2; D might be TRBD1 (5 bases). Germline V gene data show CDR1 as WNHNN and CDR2 as SYGVQD (reference sequence). The CDR3 has 13 amino acids. The V gene lost 6 bases and the J gene lost 1 base, with 6 bases spanning the gap. The CDR3: CASSRVNTGELFF. In nucleotides, the CDR3 is TGCGCCAGCAGCAGGGTGAACACCGGGGAGCTGTTTTTT.

This chain joins TRBV4-2 and TRBJ2-1; D is possibly TRBD2 (7 bases). Germline lookup yields CDR1 LGHNA and CDR2 YNFKEQ. The CDR3 covers 18 residues. V lost 3 bases and J lost 2, with 20 bases in between. The CDR3, as DNA: TGTGCCAGCAGCCACCCTCGGGGGGCGGTTGTGACCTACAATGAGCAGTTCTTC. Amino acid sequence: CASSHPRGAVVTYNEQFF.

The chain links TRBV5-1 to TRBJ1-2; no clear D. V gave up 4 bases and J gave up 4 bases, with 17 bases separating them. Germline-derived CDR1 and CDR2 are SGHRS and YFSETQ. The CDR3 has 15 residues. The CDR3 protein is CASSPNLGSSYGYTF. In DNA, the CDR3 is TGCGCCAGCAGCCCAAACCTTGGCTCTAGCTATGGCTACACCTTC.

The rearrangement uses TRBV27 and TRBJ2-5, with 13 positions matching TRBD2. CDR1 and CDR2 (germline): MNHEY, SMNVEV (reference sequence). CDR3 length equals 15 residues. Trimming removed 7 bases from V and 9 bases from J; junction bases left unmatched: 11. CDR3: CASTSWGTSGVAQYF. The CDR3 nucleotides read TGTGCCAGCACCTCCTGGGGGACTAGCGGGGTGGCCCAGTACTTC.

V usage is TRBV6-6 and J usage is TRBJ1-2; D uncertain. V lost 0 bases to trimming and J lost 4 bases, with 6 bases between them. CDR3 size: 13 residues. Germline V lookup: CDR1 MNHNY, CDR2 SVGAGI (reference sequence). The CDR3 loop reads CASSYSPSYGYTF. The CDR3 DNA follows: TGTGCCAGCAGTTACTCCCCCAGCTATGGCTACACCTTC.

CDR3 sequence reads: CASFGQGNGYTF. DNA of the CDR3: TGTGCCAGCTTTGGACAGGGAAATGGCTACACCTTC. The genes are TRBV28 and TRBJ1-2, with 8 bases that match TRBD1. The CDR3 is made up of 12 amino acids. Germline CDR1 MDHEN, CDR2 SYDVKM. The V and J ends lost 8 bases and 6 bases, in that order; junction bases with no gene match: 5.

This chain joins TRBV30 and TRBJ2-7, with no clear D. Germline V gene lookup returns CDR1 GTSNPN and CDR2 SVGIG (reference sequence). CDR3 length: 11 residues. The ends were cut back, 3 bases at V and 2 bases at J, with 5 bases in the middle. CDR3 sequence reads: CAWRRAYEQYF. The DNA for the CDR3 is TGTGCCTGGAGACGAGCCTACGAGCAGTACTTC.

This chain joins TRBV5-1 and TRBJ2-7, with 8 positions matching TRBD1. Germline V lookup: CDR1 SGHRS, CDR2 YFSETQ. The length of the CDR3 is 14 residues. V dropped 4 bases and J dropped 6; count of bases not matched to a gene: 9. CDR3: CASSKGTGIGEQYF. CDR3 nucleotides: TGCGCCAGCAGCAAAGGGACAGGAATTGGCGAGCAGTACTTC. Complete variable domain (other parts from reference TRBV5-1 and TRBJ2-7): KAGVTQTPRYLIKTRGQQVTLSCSPISGHRSVSWYQQTPGQGLQFLFEYFSETQRNKGNFPGRFSGRQFSNSRSEMNVSTLELGDSALYLCASSKGTGIGEQYFGPGTRLTVT.

This sequence joins TRBV5-1 and TRBJ2-7; 8 bases are shared with TRBD1. This CDR3 is 15 amino acids long. Germline V gene lookup returns CDR1 SGHRS and CDR2 YFSETQ. J was trimmed by 2 bases and V by 3 bases; bases with no gene match: 7. CDR3 amino acids: CASSSGQGHPYEQYF. DNA for the CDR3: TGCGCCAGCAGCTCCGGACAGGGTCACCCCTACGAGCAGTACTTC.

This sequence joins TRBV5-6 and TRBJ2-5, with TRBD1 matching 10 bases. With the DNA end fitting TRBJ2-7 better, the J assignment may be wrong. Germline-derived CDR1 and CDR2 are SGHDT and YYEEEE. This CDR3 has 14 residues. The CDR3 DNA sequence: TGTGCCAGCAGCTTAAGGGACAGGGGCTACGAGCAGTACTTC. Translation: CASSLRDRGYEQYF.

The rearrangement uses TRBV5-4 and TRBJ2-5, with 9 nucleotides matching TRBD2. Germline V CDR1 and CDR2: SGHNT, YYREEE (reference sequence). The CDR3 consists of 16 residues. V dropped 1 base and J dropped 3; count of bases not matched to a gene: 7. For the CDR3, the DNA is TGTGCCAGCAGCTTGCCTAGCGGGGATTATAAAGAGACCCAGTACTTC. This codes for CASSLPSGDYKETQYF.

The chain links TRBV5-4 to TRBJ2-7; 9 nucleotides align to TRBD2. From germline, CDR1 is SGHNT and CDR2 YYREEE (reference sequence). The CDR3 has 16 residues. Trimming at V came to 0 bases and at J to 3 bases, leaving 7 bases not matched to a gene. For the CDR3, the DNA is TGTGCCAGCAGCTTGGGGCCAGCGGGGGGTCACTACGAGCAGTACTTC. As protein: CASSLGPAGGHYEQYF.

V and J are TRBV30 and TRBJ1-2; D is unclear. Trimming removed 4 bases at V and 1 base at J, with 10 bases between. The length of the CDR3 is 13 residues. The germline V gene encodes CDR1 GTSNPN and CDR2 SVGIG (reference sequence). CDR3 coding DNA: TGTGCCTGGACCCGGGAGATTAACTATGGCTACACCTTC. As protein: CAWTREINYGYTF.

The rearrangement uses TRBV9 and TRBJ2-2; 9 nucleotides line up with TRBD1. V lost 4 bases and J lost 2; bases outside the gene matches: 9. The CDR3 runs 17 residues. In germline, CDR1 is SGDLS, CDR2 YYNGEE. This CDR3 is CASSSRGTGFNTGELFF. In DNA, the CDR3 is TGTGCCAGCAGCTCCCGGGGGACAGGGTTCAACACCGGGGAGCTGTTTTTT.

The chain links TRBV11-2 to TRBJ2-7; no clear D gene. Trimming left V 1 base short and J 4 bases short, with 8 bases between. CDR1 and CDR2 from the germline V gene are SGHAT and FQNNGV. CDR3 length equals 13 residues. CDR3 sequence: CASSLGLIYEQYF. CDR3 sequence (DNA): TGTGCCAGCAGCTTAGGACTCATATACGAGCAGTACTTC.

This sequence joins TRBV5-6 and TRBJ1-2, with D unresolved. Germline CDR1 is SGHDT and CDR2 is YYEEEE. V dropped 4 bases and J dropped 11 bases, with 12 bases sitting between them. This CDR3 has 11 amino acids. The DNA for the CDR3 is TGTGCCAGCAGCCATAATGAGGAATACACCTTC. Translation: CASSHNEEYTF.

This chain links TRBV6-5 with TRBJ1-5; 7 positions agree with TRBD1. The CDR3 runs 14 residues. The germline V gene encodes CDR1 MNHEY and CDR2 SVGAGI. V lost 6 bases to trimming and J lost 2 bases; unmatched junction nucleotides: 4. Here the CDR3 DNA reads TGTGCCAGCAGCGCCGGGACAGGCAATCAGCCCCAGCATTTT. This encodes CASSAGTGNQPQHF.